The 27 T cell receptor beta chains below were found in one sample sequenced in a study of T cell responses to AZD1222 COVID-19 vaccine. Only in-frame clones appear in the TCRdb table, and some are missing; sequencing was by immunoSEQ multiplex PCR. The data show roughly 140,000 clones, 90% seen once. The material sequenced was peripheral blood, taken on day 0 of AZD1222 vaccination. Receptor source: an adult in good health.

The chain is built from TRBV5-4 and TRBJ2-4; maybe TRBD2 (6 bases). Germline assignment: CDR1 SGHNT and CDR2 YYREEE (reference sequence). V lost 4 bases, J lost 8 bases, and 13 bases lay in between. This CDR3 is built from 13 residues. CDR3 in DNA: TGTGCCAGCAGCCATGGAGGGCGGGACATTCAGTACTTC. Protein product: CASSHGGRDIQYF.

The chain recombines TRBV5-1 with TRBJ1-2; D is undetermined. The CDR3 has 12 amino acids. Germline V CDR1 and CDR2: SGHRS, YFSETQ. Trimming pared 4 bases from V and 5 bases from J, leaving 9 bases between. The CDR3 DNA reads TGCGCCAGCAGCCCCCGGACGTATGGCTACACCTTC. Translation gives CASSPRTYGYTF.

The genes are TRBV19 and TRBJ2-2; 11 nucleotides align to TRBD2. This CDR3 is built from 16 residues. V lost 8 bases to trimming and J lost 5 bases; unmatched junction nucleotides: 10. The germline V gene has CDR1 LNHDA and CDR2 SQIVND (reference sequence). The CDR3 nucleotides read TGTGCCAGTCTGGCGGCGGGACTAGCGGAGACCGGGGAGCTGTTTTTT. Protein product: CASLAAGLAETGELFF. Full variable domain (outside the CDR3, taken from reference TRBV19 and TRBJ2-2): DGGITQSPKYLFRKEGQNVTLSCEQNLNHDAMYWYRQDPGQGLRLIYYSQIVNDFQKGDIAEGYSVSREKKESFPLTVTSAQKNPTAFYLCASLAAGLAETGELFFGEGSRLTVL.

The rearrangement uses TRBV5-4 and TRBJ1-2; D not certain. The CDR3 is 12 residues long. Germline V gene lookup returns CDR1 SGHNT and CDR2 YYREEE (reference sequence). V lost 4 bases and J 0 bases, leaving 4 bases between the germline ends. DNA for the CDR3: TGTGCCAGCAGCAGCCCTAACTATGGCTACACCTTC. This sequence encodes CASSSPNYGYTF.

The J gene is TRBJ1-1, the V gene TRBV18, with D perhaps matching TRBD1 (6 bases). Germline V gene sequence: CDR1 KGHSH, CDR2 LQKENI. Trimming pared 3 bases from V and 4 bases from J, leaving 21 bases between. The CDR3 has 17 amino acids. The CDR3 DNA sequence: TGTGCCAGCTCACCTACGATGGCGGGGGCCTGGGCCACTGAAGCTTTCTTT. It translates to CASSPTMAGAWATEAFF.

The DNA for the CDR3 is TGTGCCAGCTCACCAAAGGCCCGGGAGAGGGAGCAGTACTTC. This codes for CASSPKAREREQYF. This chain connects TRBV18 to TRBJ2-7, with D perhaps TRBD2 (6 bases). The CDR3 sequence is 14 residues long. Germline V gives CDR1 KGHSH, CDR2 LQKENI. Trimming removed 2 bases from V and 7 bases from J, with 15 bases in between. Looking up the rest from reference TRBV18 and TRBJ2-7 gives the full variable domain: NAGVMQNPRHLVRRRGQEARLRCSPMKGHSHVYWYRQLPEEGLKFMVYLQKENIIDESGMPKERFSAEFPKEGPSILRIQQVVRGDSAAYFCASSPKAREREQYFGPGTRLTVT.

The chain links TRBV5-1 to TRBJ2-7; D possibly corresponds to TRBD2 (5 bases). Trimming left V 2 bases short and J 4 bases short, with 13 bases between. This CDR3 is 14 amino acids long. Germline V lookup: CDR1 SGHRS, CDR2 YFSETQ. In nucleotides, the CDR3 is TGCGCCAGCAGCTTTTCATCCTCGGGATACGAGCAGTACTTC. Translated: CASSFSSSGYEQYF.

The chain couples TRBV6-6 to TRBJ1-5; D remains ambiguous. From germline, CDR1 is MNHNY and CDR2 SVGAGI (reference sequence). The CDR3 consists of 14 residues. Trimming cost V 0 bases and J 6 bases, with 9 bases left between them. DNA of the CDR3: TGTGCCAGCAGTTACTCAGGCCAGACTCAGCCCCAGCATTTT. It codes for CASSYSGQTQPQHF.

Here the CDR3 DNA reads TGTGCCAGCAGCTTGAGGACCGGGACAGGGGGTGAAGCTTTCTTT. It encodes CASSLRTGTGGEAFF. The V call is TRBV5-6, the J call TRBJ1-1; 11 nucleotides agree with TRBD1. CDR3 length: 15 residues. CDR1 is SGHDT and CDR2 is YYEEEE in the germline V gene. Trimming at V came to 1 base and at J to 7 bases, leaving 6 bases not matched to a gene. Variable domain in full (rest from reference TRBV5-6 and TRBJ1-1): DAGVTQSPTHLIKTRGQQVTLRCSPKSGHDTVSWYQQALGQGPQFIFQYYEEEERQRGNFPDRFSGHQFPNYSSELNVNALLLGDSALYLCASSLRTGTGGEAFFGQGTRLTVV.

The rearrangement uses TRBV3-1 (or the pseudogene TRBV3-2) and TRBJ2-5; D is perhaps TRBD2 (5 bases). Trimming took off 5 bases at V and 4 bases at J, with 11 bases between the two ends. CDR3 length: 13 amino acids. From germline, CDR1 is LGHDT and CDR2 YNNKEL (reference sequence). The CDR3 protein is CASSTASGETQYF. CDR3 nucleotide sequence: TGTGCCAGCAGCACAGCGAGCGGAGAGACCCAGTACTTC.

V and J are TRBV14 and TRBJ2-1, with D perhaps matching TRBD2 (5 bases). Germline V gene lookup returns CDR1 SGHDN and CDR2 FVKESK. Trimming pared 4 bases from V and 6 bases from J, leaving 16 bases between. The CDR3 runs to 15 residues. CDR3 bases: TGTGCCAGCAGCCTCCCTTGGGGAGCCATCAATGAGCAGTTCTTC. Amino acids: CASSLPWGAINEQFF.

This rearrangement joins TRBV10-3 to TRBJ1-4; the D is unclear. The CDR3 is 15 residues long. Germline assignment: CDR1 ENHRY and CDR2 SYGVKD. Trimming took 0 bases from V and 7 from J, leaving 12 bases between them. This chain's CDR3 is CAISESEPRREKLFF. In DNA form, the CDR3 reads TGTGCCATCAGTGAGTCGGAGCCGCGGCGTGAAAAACTGTTTTTT.

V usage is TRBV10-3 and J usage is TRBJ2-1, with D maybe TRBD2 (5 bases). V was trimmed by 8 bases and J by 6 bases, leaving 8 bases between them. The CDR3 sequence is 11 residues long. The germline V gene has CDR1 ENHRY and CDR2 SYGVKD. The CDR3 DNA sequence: TGTGCCATCCGGGGTACCAATGAGCAGTTCTTC. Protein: CAIRGTNEQFF.

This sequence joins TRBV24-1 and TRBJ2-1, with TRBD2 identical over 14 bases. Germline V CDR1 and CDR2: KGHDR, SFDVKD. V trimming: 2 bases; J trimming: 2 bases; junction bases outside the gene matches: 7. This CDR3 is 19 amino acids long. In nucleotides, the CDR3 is TGTGCCACCAGTGATTCCCATCGGACTAGCGGGGGGACCTACAATGAGCAGTTCTTC. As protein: CATSDSHRTSGGTYNEQFF.

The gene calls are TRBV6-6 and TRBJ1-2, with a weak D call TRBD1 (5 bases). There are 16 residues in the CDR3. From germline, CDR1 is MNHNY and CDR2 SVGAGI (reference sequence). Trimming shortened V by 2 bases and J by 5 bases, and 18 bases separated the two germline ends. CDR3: CASSYDRPTSSYGYTF. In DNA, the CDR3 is TGTGCCAGCAGTTACGACAGACCAACCTCCTCATATGGCTACACCTTC.

Written as DNA, the CDR3 is TGTGCCAGCGCACTTTTAGCGGGGCAAGAGACCCAGTACTTC. Its translation is CASALLAGQETQYF. The rearrangement uses TRBV18 and TRBJ2-5; 8 bases match TRBD2. The trim removed 8 bases at V and 2 bases at J, leaving 7 bases unmatched. Germline V lookup: CDR1 KGHSH, CDR2 LQKENI. The CDR3 has 14 amino acids.

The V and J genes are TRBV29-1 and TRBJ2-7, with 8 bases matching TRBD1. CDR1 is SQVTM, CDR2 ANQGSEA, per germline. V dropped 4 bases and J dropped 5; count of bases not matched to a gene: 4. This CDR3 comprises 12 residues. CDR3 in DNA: TGCAGCGTTGGGACAGGGTACGACGAGCAGTACTTC. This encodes CSVGTGYDEQYF.

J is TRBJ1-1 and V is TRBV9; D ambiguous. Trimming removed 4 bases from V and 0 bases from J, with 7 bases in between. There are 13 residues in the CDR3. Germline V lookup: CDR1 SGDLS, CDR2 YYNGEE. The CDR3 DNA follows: TGTGCCAGCAGCTTCAACATGAACACTGAAGCTTTCTTT. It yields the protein CASSFNMNTEAFF.

The CDR3 sequence is CASSQDVGGSLFF. DNA of the CDR3: TGTGCCAGCAGCCAAGATGTTGGGGGATCGCTGTTTTTT. The rearrangement uses TRBV14 and TRBJ2-2; D is perhaps TRBD1 or TRBD2 (5 bases each). Germline assignment: CDR1 SGHDN and CDR2 FVKESK. The CDR3 runs 13 residues. V gave up 0 bases and J gave up 13 bases, with 12 bases separating them.

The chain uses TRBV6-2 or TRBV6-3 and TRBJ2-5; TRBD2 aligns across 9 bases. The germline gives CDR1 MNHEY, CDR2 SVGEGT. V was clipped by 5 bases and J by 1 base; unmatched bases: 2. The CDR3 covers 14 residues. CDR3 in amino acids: CASSPTSGQETQYF. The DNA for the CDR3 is TGTGCCAGCAGTCCGACTAGCGGCCAAGAGACCCAGTACTTC.

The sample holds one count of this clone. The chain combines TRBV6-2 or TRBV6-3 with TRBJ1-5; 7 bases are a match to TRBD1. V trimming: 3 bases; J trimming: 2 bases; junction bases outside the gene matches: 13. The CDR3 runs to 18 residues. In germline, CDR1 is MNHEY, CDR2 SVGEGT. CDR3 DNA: TGTGCCAGCAGTTATCAACAAACCCGGGACAGCCGCAATCAGCCCCAGCATTTT. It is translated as CASSYQQTRDSRNQPQHF.

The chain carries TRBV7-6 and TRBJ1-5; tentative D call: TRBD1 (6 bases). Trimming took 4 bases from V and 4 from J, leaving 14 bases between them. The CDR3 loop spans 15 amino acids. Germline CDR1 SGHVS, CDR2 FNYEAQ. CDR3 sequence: CASSSSTGRNQPQHF. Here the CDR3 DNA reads TGTGCCAGCAGCTCCTCGACAGGTAGAAATCAGCCCCAGCATTTT.

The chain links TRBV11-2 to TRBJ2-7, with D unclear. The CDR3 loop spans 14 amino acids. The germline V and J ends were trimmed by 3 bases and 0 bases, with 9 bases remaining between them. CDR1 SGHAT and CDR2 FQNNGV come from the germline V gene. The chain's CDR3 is CASSFRVGSYEQYF. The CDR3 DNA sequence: TGTGCCAGCAGCTTCCGGGTGGGCTCCTACGAGCAGTACTTC.

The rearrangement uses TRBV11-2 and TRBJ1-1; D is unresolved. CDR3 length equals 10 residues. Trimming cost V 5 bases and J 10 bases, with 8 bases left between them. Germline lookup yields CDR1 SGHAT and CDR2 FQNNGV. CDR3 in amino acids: CASSASGAFF. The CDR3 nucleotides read TGTGCCAGCAGCGCCTCAGGAGCTTTCTTT. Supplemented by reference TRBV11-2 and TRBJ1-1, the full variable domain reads EAGVAQSPRYKIIEKRQSVAFWCNPISGHATLYWYQQILGQGPKLLIQFQNNGVVDDSQLPKDRFSAERLKGVDSTLKIQPAKLEDSAVYLCASSASGAFFGQGTRLTVV.

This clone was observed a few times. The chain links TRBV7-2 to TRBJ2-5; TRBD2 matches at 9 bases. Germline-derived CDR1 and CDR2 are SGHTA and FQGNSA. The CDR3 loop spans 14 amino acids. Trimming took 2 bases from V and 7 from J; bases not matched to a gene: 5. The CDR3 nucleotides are TGTGCCAGCAGCTTATTAAATAGCGGGAGGACCCAGTACTTC. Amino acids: CASSLLNSGRTQYF.

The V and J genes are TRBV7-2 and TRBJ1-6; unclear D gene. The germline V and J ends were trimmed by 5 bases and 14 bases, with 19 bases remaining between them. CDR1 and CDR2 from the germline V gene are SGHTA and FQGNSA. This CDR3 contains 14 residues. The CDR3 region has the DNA TGTGCCAGCAGCGCCGGAGCAGAAATGATAGCCCTCCACTTT. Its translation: CASSAGAEMIALHF.

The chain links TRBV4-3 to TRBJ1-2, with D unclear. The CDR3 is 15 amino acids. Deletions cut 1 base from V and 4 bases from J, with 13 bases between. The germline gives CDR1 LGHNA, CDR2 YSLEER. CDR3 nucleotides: TGCGCCAGCAGCCAAGTATGGGCTGATTTCTATGGCTACACCTTC. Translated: CASSQVWADFYGYTF.